This T cell receptor beta chain was sequenced in a study of Graves' ophthalmopathy and Graves' hyperthyroidism. Turning to the study itself: Hyperthyroidism counted as stable given no ophthalmopathy within 18 months of follow-up. Study-wide results and caveats: Also, most clonotypes expanded in the thyroid above 0.001 frequency appeared in blood.

Remarks on this clonotype: What it recognizes is unknown.

Thyroid ultrasound, orbital computed tomography, TRAb, serum thyroxine and clinical symptoms formed the basis of diagnosis. Investigators amplified TCR beta CDR3 regions from RNA transcripts. The first-round RT-PCR employed HTBI primers together with the Qiagen OneStep RT-PCR kit. A multiplex PCR was then performed as the second round. One entry per CDR3 protein, called by TCRdb with MiXCR from the multiplex PCR reads. The sample yields around 1,000,000 distinct CDR3 sequences, 36% seen once. Unmatched junction bases numbered 6, after V lost 1 base and J lost 4 bases. Germline assignment: CDR1 SGHVS and CDR2 FQNEAQ. The CDR3 is 16 residues long.

This TCR was sampled from an adult man with Graves' hyperthyroidism. Sequencing input: peripheral blood or thyroid tissue (not recorded which). The V gene is TRBV7-8, the J gene TRBJ1-1, with TRBD1 matching 10 bases. CDR3 sequence reads: CASSLDPDRGPTEAFF. CDR3 in DNA: TGTGCCAGCAGCTTAGACCCTGACAGGGGGCCCACTGAAGCTTTCTTT.